The clone carrying this T cell receptor (beta chain) was seen repeatedly, ten times or more. The iRepertoire nested amplicon-rescue multiplex PCR amplified TCR alpha and beta CDR3s from RNA. One entry per CDR3 protein results from TCRdb running MiXCR on the multiplex PCR reads. The profile shows 100,000 to 150,000 distinct CDR3 sequences, roughly 25% of them singletons. The data are from a study of glioma-infiltrating T cells. The CDR3 has 18 residues. Germline V gives CDR1 MNHEY, CDR2 SMNVEV (reference sequence). Unmatched junction bases numbered 9, after V lost 2 bases and J lost 2 bases. The chain combines TRBV27 with TRBJ2-1, with 10 bases identical to TRBD2. The source material was glioma tissue, nonneoplastic brain tissue, or PBMCs (not recorded which). The TCR sequence derives from a human donor with low-grade glioma or glioblastoma, undergoing nonglioma brain surgery, or in good health (not recorded which). The CDR3 region has the DNA TGTGCCAGCAGTTTAAGAGTCCCGGGACTAGCGACCTACAATGAGCAGTTCTTC. This encodes CASSLRVPGLATYNEQFF.